The 32 T cell receptor beta chains given below trace back to one sample, sequenced in a study of T cells in Graves' hyperthyroidism and ophthalmopathy. Amplification targeted TCR beta CDR3 regions from RNA transcripts. First-round RT-PCR of the TCR CDR3 relied on the HTBI primer set. TCRdb re-called the multiplex PCR reads through MiXCR, storing one row per CDR3 protein. The sample lists some 400,000 distinct CDR3 sequences, approximately 15% occurring once. The specimen sequenced was blood. Every receptor here comes from a man under 40 with Graves' hyperthyroidism that later progressed to Graves' ophthalmopathy.

This chain connects TRBV7-8 to TRBJ1-1, with D perhaps matching TRBD1 (6 bases). Per germline, CDR1 SGHVS and CDR2 FQNEAQ. Trimming shortened V by 4 bases and J by 3 bases, and 15 bases separated the two germline ends. The CDR3 extends over 15 amino acids. CDR3 residues: CASSYGWGADTEAFF. The CDR3 coding sequence is TGTGCCAGCAGCTACGGGTGGGGGGCCGACACTGAAGCTTTCTTT.

The chain is built from TRBV28 and TRBJ2-3, with D hard to call. Trimming left V 2 bases short and J 3 bases short, with 12 bases between. The CDR3 is made up of 15 amino acids. From germline, CDR1 is MDHEN and CDR2 SYDVKM. CDR3 in DNA: TGTGCCAGCAGTTTAATGACATTTGAGACAGATACGCAGTATTTT. This translates into CASSLMTFETDTQYF.

The V call is TRBV11-3, the J call TRBJ2-3; weak D call: TRBD2 (5 bases). This CDR3 is 17 amino acids long. Germline lookup yields CDR1 SGHNT and CDR2 YENEEA. Trimming pared 1 base from V and 0 bases from J, leaving 14 bases between. The CDR3 DNA is TGTGCCAGCAGCTTAGTATCCCGCGGGCGAAGCACAGATACGCAGTATTTT. Its protein is CASSLVSRGRSTDTQYF.

This clonotype was detected only a few times. Since a much larger clone is just one base distant, this may be a read error. The chain carries TRBV28 and TRBJ1-1, with 7 bases matching TRBD1. Germline CDR1 MDHEN, CDR2 SYDVKM. This CDR3 comprises 14 residues. CDR3 loop: CASCSGGKGTEASF. The CDR3 DNA is TGTGCCAGCTGCTCAGGGGGTAAAGGCACTGAAGCTTCCTTT.

The chain is built from TRBV9 and TRBJ1-6; maybe TRBD1 (6 bases). V lost 3 bases and J 6 bases, leaving 16 bases between the germline ends. Germline CDR1 reads SGDLS; CDR2 reads YYNGEE. This CDR3 region has 16 residues. The CDR3 loop reads CASSEGGGGLNSPLHF. DNA for the CDR3: TGTGCCAGCAGCGAGGGAGGGGGAGGGCTTAATTCACCCCTCCACTTT.

There are many counts of this clonotype. The CDR3 protein is CASSSHINQPQHF. The CDR3 DNA is TGTGCCAGCAGTTCCCACATAAATCAGCCCCAGCATTTT. The J gene is TRBJ1-5, the V gene TRBV6-1; no reliable D call. This CDR3 spans 13 amino acids. Looked up from germline, CDR1 is MNHNS and CDR2 is SASEGT. V was clipped by 5 bases and J by 4 bases, with 9 bases between them.

The chain combines TRBV27 with TRBJ2-4; D unclear. Trimming took 6 bases from V and 0 from J, leaving 12 bases between them. There are 15 residues in the CDR3. Germline assignment: CDR1 MNHEY and CDR2 SMNVEV (reference sequence). Here the CDR3 DNA reads TGTGCCAGCAGCCCCGGTGGGCTAGCCAAAAACATTCAGTACTTC. As protein: CASSPGGLAKNIQYF.

This sequence joins TRBV7-9 and TRBJ2-7, with unresolved D. The CDR3 is 15 residues long. Trimming removed 5 bases at V and 1 base at J, with 15 bases between. Germline V gene lookup returns CDR1 SEHNR and CDR2 FQNEAQ (reference sequence). The DNA of the CDR3 is TGTGCCAGCAGCCTACCTACCGATCCTTCCTACGAGCAGTACTTC. It yields the protein CASSLPTDPSYEQYF.

This clonotype was recorded at least ten times. This chain joins TRBV6-1 and TRBJ1-1, with TRBD1 matching 10 bases. J was trimmed by 7 bases and V by 6 bases; bases with no gene match: 8. Germline V CDR1 and CDR2: MNHNS, SASEGT. The CDR3 totals 14 residues. CDR3 sequence reads: CASRTTGGRGEAFF. The CDR3 DNA reads as TGTGCCAGCAGGACGACAGGGGGCAGAGGTGAAGCTTTCTTT.

This sequence joins TRBV7-9 and TRBJ1-4; D is undetermined. CDR3 length equals 15 residues. Germline CDR1 and CDR2: SEHNR and FQNEAQ (reference sequence). Deletions cut 1 base from V and 0 bases from J, with 6 bases between. CDR3 DNA sequence: TGTGCCAGCAGCTTAGAAGAGGCAACTAATGAAAAACTGTTTTTT. Translated, it gives CASSLEEATNEKLFF.

A few counts support this clonotype. The chain employs TRBV5-1 and TRBJ1-4; possibly TRBD1 for D (6 bases). The CDR3 loop spans 16 amino acids. Trimming removed 4 bases at V and 7 bases at J, with 20 bases between. CDR1 and CDR2 from the germline V gene are SGHRS and YFSETQ. CDR3 DNA sequence: TGCGCCAGCAGCCTCGACAGGATACATGGGGGTGAAAAACTGTTTTTT. Translated: CASSLDRIHGGEKLFF. Full variable domain (missing parts from reference TRBV5-1 and TRBJ1-4): KAGVTQTPRYLIKTRGQQVTLSCSPISGHRSVSWYQQTPGQGLQFLFEYFSETQRNKGNFPGRFSGRQFSNSRSEMNVSTLELGDSALYLCASSLDRIHGGEKLFFGSGTQLSVL.

This chain joins TRBV7-9 and TRBJ1-4, with unresolved D. The V gene lost 2 bases and the J gene lost 0 bases, with 13 bases spanning the gap. Germline CDR1 SEHNR, CDR2 FQNEAQ (reference sequence). The CDR3 runs to 17 residues. The CDR3 is CASSLWQAHATNEKLFF. CDR3 sequence (DNA): TGTGCCAGCAGCTTATGGCAGGCGCATGCAACTAATGAAAAACTGTTTTTT.

Only a few counts were recorded for this clonotype. The rearrangement uses TRBV25-1 and TRBJ1-2; no clear D. The CDR3 spans 13 residues. The V gene lost 3 bases and the J gene lost 6 bases, with 11 bases spanning the gap. Germline loops: CDR1 MGHDK, CDR2 SYGVNS. CDR3 residues: CASSDPGFDGYTF. In DNA form, the CDR3 reads TGTGCCAGCAGTGACCCGGGGTTCGATGGCTACACCTTC.

The sample holds many counts of this clonotype. The junction and the germline gene differ at one end; a read error may be behind it. V gene TRBV11-1 combines with J gene TRBJ2-7; D gene ambiguous. The germline CDR1 and CDR2 sequences are SGHAT and FQDESV (reference sequence). The CDR3 sequence is 14 residues long. In DNA, the CDR3 is TGTGCCGGCAGCTTAGGTGGCAACTCCTACGAGCAGTACTTC. It specifies CAGSLGGNSYEQYF. Supplemented by reference TRBV11-1 and TRBJ2-7, the full variable domain reads EAEVAQSPRYKITEKSQAVAFWCDPISGHATLYWYRQILGQGPELLVQFQDESVVDDSQLPKDRFSAERLKGVDSTLKIQPAELGDSAMYLCAGSLGGNSYEQYFGPGTRLTVT.

This clonotype was counted many times. This chain connects TRBV27 to TRBJ2-3; unclear D gene. Between the trimmed V and J ends, which lost 2 bases and 7 bases, there was a span of 4 bases. This CDR3 is 11 amino acids long. Germline lookup yields CDR1 MNHEY and CDR2 SMNVEV (reference sequence). The CDR3 nucleotides are TGTGCCAGCAGTTTAGGGAATACGCAGTATTTT. It translates to CASSLGNTQYF.

V usage is TRBV9 and J usage is TRBJ1-1, with 8 bases matching TRBD1. The junction had 7 bases not matched to a gene; V was cut back by 0 bases and J by 6 bases. Germline CDR1 is SGDLS and CDR2 is YYNGEE. The CDR3 has 15 amino acids. This chain's CDR3 is CASSVADRVSSEAFF. The CDR3 DNA sequence: TGTGCCAGCAGCGTAGCGGACAGGGTGTCGTCTGAAGCTTTCTTT.

This clonotype was seen a few times. CDR3 residues: CASSFGGQGYTF. CDR3 bases: TGTGCCAGCAGTTTTGGGGGACAGGGCTACACCTTC. V gene TRBV28 combines with J gene TRBJ1-2; 7 nucleotides agree with TRBD1. This CDR3 spans 12 amino acids. Germline loops: CDR1 MDHEN, CDR2 SYDVKM. The J segment lost 8 bases and the V segment lost 3 bases, leaving 3 bases of the junction unmatched.

The chain links TRBV27 to TRBJ1-4; 9 bases are a match to TRBD1. CDR3 size: 19 residues. V was pared by 6 bases and J by 0 bases, with 14 bases of the junction left unmatched. CDR1 is MNHEY, CDR2 SMNVEV, per germline (reference sequence). In DNA, the CDR3 is TGTGCCAGCAGCTTGACTTGGGGACAGGGATTGGCAACTAATGAAAAACTGTTTTTT. Its translation is CASSLTWGQGLATNEKLFF.

This clonotype has more than one count but fewer than ten. The chain joins TRBV20-1 to TRBJ1-4; TRBD1 is a possible D gene (5 bases). This CDR3 contains 14 residues. V lost 3 bases, J lost 8 bases, and 16 bases lay in between. Germline V gives CDR1 DFQATT, CDR2 SNEGSKA (reference sequence). CDR3 bases: TGCAGTGCTAGTAAGGGGAGGAAAATGGAAAAACTGTTTTTT. It yields the protein CSASKGRKMEKLFF.

The CDR3 DNA is TGCAGTGCTAGAGATTTGGACAGGGTCGGTGGCTACACCTTC. Translating gives CSARDLDRVGGYTF. The J gene is TRBJ1-2, the V gene TRBV20-1; 8 bases agree with TRBD1. From germline, CDR1 is DFQATT and CDR2 SNEGSKA (reference sequence). The CDR3 has 14 amino acids. V lost 0 bases, J lost 7 bases, and 7 bases stayed unmatched.

This clonotype was observed at least ten times. This sequence joins TRBV5-6 and TRBJ2-5; TRBD1 agrees at 7 bases. This CDR3 has 15 amino acids. V was clipped by 4 bases and J by 0 bases; unmatched bases: 6. The germline gives CDR1 SGHDT, CDR2 YYEEEE. CDR3 bases: TGTGCCAGCAGCCAGGGACAGCTCTACCAAGAGACCCAGTACTTC. Amino acids: CASSQGQLYQETQYF.

The table lists this clonotype with many counts. The CDR3 nucleotides are TGTGCCAGCAGTTACGGGACAGGGCAAGAAAAACTGTTTTTT. Protein: CASSYGTGQEKLFF. This chain joins TRBV6-5 and TRBJ1-4; TRBD1 agrees at 9 bases. The germline V gene has CDR1 MNHEY and CDR2 SVGAGI. The CDR3 runs to 14 residues. J lost 8 bases, V lost 2 bases, and 3 bases had no gene match.

This clonotype turned up a few times. The chain has TRBV5-1 and TRBJ2-7; TRBD1 agrees at 9 bases. The CDR3 is 14 residues long. Germline CDR1 and CDR2: SGHRS and YFSETQ. The J segment lost 6 bases and the V segment lost 7 bases, leaving 11 bases of the junction unmatched. The CDR3 DNA is TGCGCCAGCGGCTCCGGGACAGGGATTTCCGAGCAGTACTTC. It is translated as CASGSGTGISEQYF.

This clonotype has only one observation. The chain has TRBV19 and TRBJ1-5; TRBD1 matches at 8 bases. V trimming: 7 bases; J trimming: 4 bases; junction bases outside the gene matches: 9. The CDR3 covers 15 residues. Germline V CDR1 and CDR2: LNHDA, SQIVND (reference sequence). CDR3 DNA: TGTGCCAGTAATCGTGACAGGGGAAGAAATCAGCCCCAGCATTTT. Its protein is CASNRDRGRNQPQHF.

The chain carries TRBV20-1 and TRBJ2-7, with 12 nucleotides matching TRBD1. Germline CDR1 is DFQATT and CDR2 is SNEGSKA (reference sequence). The CDR3 runs to 15 residues. V was pared by 2 bases and J by 2 bases, with 4 bases of the junction left unmatched. In nucleotides, the CDR3 is TGCAGTGCTAGACCGGGACAGGGGGCCGCCTACGAGCAGTACGTC. It yields the protein CSARPGQGAAYEQYV.

The DNA of the CDR3 is TGTGCCAGTAGTATAGTTGCAGGGGCGGGCGAGACGAGGTTCTATGGCTACACCTTC. This encodes CASSIVAGAGETRFYGYTF. V and J are TRBV19 and TRBJ1-2, with D possibly being TRBD1 (6 bases). The CDR3 is 19 amino acids. CDR1 is LNHDA, CDR2 SQIVND, per germline (reference sequence). Trimming pared 1 base from V and 4 bases from J, leaving 25 bases between.

V and J are TRBV11-1 and TRBJ1-4; D remains unclear. Germline V gene data show CDR1 as SGHAT and CDR2 as FQDESV (reference sequence). Trimming took off 5 bases at V and 4 bases at J, with 14 bases between the two ends. This CDR3 has 15 amino acids. The DNA of the CDR3 is TGTGCCAGCAGCCGAGCCGGACGCAATAATGAAAAACTGTTTTTT. The encoded protein is CASSRAGRNNEKLFF.

The V gene is TRBV7-2, the J gene TRBJ2-7; maybe TRBD1 (6 bases). CDR3 length: 14 amino acids. The germline V gene encodes CDR1 SGHTA and CDR2 FQGNSA. The V gene lost 6 bases and the J gene lost 1 base, with 13 bases spanning the gap. Here the CDR3 DNA reads TGTGCCAGCAGGACCGGGACACATTCCTACGAGCAGTACTTC. It is translated as CASRTGTHSYEQYF.

This clonotype came up many times. The chain joins TRBV15 to TRBJ1-5, with D unclear. This CDR3 is built from 15 residues. Trimming pared 1 base from V and 4 bases from J, leaving 11 bases between. Germline V gene sequence: CDR1 LNHNV, CDR2 YYDKDF (reference sequence). Here the CDR3 DNA reads TGTGCCACCAGCAGAGCTCGGGGAAGGAATCAGCCCCAGCATTTT. Its protein product is CATSRARGRNQPQHF.

The CDR3 sequence is CASSEWLNSGNTIYF. In nucleotides, the CDR3 is TGTGCCAGCAGTGAATGGCTGAACTCTGGAAACACCATATATTTT. The rearrangement joins TRBV2 to TRBJ1-3; no reliable D call. V gave up 2 bases and J gave up 0 bases, with 8 bases separating them. The CDR3 is 15 amino acids. Germline V gene lookup returns CDR1 SNHLY and CDR2 FYNNEI.

This clonotype has at least ten counts. V gene TRBV7-8 combines with J gene TRBJ2-1; 7 nucleotides agree with TRBD1. J lost 3 bases, V lost 0 bases, and 8 bases had no gene match. This CDR3 has 17 amino acids. Germline V gene sequence: CDR1 SGHVS, CDR2 FQNEAQ. The CDR3 spells CASSLAAWDSSYNEQFF. The CDR3 bases are TGTGCCAGCAGCTTAGCGGCATGGGACAGCAGCTACAATGAGCAGTTCTTC.

This clonotype showed up just a few times. The V and J genes are TRBV10-3 and TRBJ2-7; tentative D call: TRBD1 (6 bases). The CDR3 is 13 residues long. In germline, CDR1 is ENHRY, CDR2 SYGVKD. Trimming stripped 10 bases from V and 2 bases from J, with 15 bases between. CDR3 protein: CATRDKSAYEQYF. CDR3 nucleotides: TGTGCCACCCGGGACAAGTCCGCCTACGAGCAGTACTTC.